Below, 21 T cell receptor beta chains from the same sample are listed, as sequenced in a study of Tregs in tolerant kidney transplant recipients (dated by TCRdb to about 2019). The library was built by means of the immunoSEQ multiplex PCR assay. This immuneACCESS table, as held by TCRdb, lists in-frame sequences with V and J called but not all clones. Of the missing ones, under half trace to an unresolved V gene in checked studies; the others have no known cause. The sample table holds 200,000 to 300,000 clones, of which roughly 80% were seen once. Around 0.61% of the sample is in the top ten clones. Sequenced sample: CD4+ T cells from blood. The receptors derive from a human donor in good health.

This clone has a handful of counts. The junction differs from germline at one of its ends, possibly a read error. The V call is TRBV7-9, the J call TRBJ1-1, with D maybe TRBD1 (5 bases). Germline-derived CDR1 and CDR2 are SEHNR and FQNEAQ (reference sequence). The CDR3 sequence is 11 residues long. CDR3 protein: CASSFYEGSIF. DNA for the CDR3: TGTGCCAGCAGCTTTTATGAGGGGTCAATCTTT.

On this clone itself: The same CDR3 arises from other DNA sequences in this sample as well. The CDR3 sequence: CASSPGTDTQYF. The CDR3 DNA sequence: TGTGCCAGCTCACCAGGGACAGATACGCAGTATTTT. The V call is TRBV18, the J call TRBJ2-3; D call uncertain. CDR1 is KGHSH and CDR2 is LQKENI in the germline V gene. V was cut by 2 bases and J by 3 bases, with 3 bases left in between. The CDR3 loop spans 12 amino acids. Based on the CDR3 plus reference TRBV18 and TRBJ2-3, the full variable domain is NAGVMQNPRHLVRRRGQEARLRCSPMKGHSHVYWYRQLPEEGLKFMVYLQKENIIDESGMPKERFSAEFPKEGPSILRIQQVVRGDSAAYFCASSPGTDTQYFGPGTRLTVL.

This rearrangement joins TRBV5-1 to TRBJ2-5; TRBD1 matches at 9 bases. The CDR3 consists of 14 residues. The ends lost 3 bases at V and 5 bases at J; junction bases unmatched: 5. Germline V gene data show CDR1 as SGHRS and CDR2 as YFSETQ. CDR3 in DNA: TGCGCCAGCAGCTCCCCGGACAGGGGCGAGACCCAGTACTTC. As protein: CASSSPDRGETQYF.

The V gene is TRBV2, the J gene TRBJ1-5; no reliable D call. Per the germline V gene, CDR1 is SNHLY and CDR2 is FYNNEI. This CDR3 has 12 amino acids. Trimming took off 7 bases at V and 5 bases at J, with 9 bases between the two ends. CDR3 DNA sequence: TGTGCCAGCAAAGGGTCAGATCAGCCCCAGCATTTT. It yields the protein CASKGSDQPQHF.

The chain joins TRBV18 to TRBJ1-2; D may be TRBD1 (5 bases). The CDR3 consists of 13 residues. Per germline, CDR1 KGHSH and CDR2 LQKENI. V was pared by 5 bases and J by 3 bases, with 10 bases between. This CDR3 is CASSTTVDYGYTF. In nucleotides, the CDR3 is TGTGCCAGCTCAACGACAGTGGACTATGGCTACACCTTC.

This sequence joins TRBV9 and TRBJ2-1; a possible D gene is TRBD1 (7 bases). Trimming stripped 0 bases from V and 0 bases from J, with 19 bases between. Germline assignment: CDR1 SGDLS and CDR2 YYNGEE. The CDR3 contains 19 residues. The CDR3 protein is CASSVAARGRDSSYNEQFF. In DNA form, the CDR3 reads TGTGCCAGCAGCGTAGCGGCTCGAGGGCGGGACAGCTCCTACAATGAGCAGTTCTTC.

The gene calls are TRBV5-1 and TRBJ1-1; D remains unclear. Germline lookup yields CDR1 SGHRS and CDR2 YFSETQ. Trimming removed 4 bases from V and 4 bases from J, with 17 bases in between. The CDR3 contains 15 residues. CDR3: CASSRTGMKSTEAFF. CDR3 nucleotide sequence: TGCGCCAGCAGCCGGACGGGGATGAAGAGCACTGAAGCTTTCTTT.

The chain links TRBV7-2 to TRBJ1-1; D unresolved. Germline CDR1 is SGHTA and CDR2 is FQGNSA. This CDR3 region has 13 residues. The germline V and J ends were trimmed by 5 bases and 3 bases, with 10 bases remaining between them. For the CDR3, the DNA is TGTGCCAGCAGCGAAGACGGGTACACTGAAGCTTTCTTT. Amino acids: CASSEDGYTEAFF.

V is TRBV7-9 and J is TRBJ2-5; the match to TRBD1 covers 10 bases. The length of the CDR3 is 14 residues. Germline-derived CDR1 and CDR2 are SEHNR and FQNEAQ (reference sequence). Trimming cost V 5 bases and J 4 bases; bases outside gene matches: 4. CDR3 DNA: TGTGCCAGCAGCCGGACAGGGGGAGGAGAGACCCAGTACTTC. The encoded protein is CASSRTGGGETQYF.

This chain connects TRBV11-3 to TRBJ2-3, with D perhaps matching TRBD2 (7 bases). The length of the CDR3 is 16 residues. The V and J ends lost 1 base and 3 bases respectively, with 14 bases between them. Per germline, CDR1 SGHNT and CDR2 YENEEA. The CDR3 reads CASSLVGRGATDTQYF. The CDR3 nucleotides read TGTGCCAGCAGCTTAGTGGGTCGGGGGGCTACAGATACGCAGTATTTT.

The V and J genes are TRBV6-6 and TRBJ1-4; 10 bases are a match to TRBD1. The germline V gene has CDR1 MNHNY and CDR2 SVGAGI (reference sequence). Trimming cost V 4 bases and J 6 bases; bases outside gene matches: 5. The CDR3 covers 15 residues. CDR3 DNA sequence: TGTGCCAGCAGTTCCAGACAGGGGGCTGATGAAAAACTGTTTTTT. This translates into CASSSRQGADEKLFF.

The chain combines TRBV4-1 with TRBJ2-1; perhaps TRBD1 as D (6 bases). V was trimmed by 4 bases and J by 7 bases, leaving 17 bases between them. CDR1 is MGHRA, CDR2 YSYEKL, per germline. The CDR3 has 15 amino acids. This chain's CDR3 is CASSPGHTGKNEQFF. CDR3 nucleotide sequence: TGCGCCAGCAGCCCTGGACACACAGGGAAAAATGAGCAGTTCTTC.

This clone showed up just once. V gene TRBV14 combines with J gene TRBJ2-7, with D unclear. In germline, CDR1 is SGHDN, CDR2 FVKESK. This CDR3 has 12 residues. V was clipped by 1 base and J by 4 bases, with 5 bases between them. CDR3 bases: TGTGCCAGCAGCCAAGTAGAGTACGAGCAGTACTTC. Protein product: CASSQVEYEQYF.

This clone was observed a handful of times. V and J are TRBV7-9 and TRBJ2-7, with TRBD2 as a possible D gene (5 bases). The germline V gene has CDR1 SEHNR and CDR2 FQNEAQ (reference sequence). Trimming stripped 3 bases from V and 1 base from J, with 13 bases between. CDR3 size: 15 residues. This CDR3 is CASSFTAGLSYEQYF. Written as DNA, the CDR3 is TGTGCCAGCAGCTTCACCGCGGGCCTATCCTACGAGCAGTACTTC.

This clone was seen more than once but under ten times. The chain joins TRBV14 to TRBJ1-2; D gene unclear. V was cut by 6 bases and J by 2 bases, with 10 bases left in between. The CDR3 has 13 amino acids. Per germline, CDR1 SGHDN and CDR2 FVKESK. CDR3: CASSLDLNYGYTF. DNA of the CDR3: TGTGCCAGCAGTCTGGACTTAAACTATGGCTACACCTTC.

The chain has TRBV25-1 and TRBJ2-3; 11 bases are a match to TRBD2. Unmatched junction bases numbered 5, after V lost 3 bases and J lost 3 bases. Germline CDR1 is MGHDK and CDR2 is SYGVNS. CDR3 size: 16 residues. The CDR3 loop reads CASSDRLAGGTDTQYF. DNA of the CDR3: TGTGCCAGCAGTGACCGGTTAGCGGGGGGGACAGATACGCAGTATTTT. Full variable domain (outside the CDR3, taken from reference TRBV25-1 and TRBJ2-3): EADIYQTPRYLVIGTGKKITLECSQTMGHDKMYWYQQDPGMELHLIHYSYGVNSTEKGDLSSESTVSRIRTEHFPLTLESARPSHTSQYLCASSDRLAGGTDTQYFGPGTRLTVL.

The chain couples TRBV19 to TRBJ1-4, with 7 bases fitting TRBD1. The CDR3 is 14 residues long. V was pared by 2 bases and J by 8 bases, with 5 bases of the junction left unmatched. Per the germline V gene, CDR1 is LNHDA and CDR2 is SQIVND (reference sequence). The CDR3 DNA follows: TGTGCCAGTAGTATATCAGGGGGAGAGGAAAAACTGTTTTTT. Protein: CASSISGGEEKLFF.

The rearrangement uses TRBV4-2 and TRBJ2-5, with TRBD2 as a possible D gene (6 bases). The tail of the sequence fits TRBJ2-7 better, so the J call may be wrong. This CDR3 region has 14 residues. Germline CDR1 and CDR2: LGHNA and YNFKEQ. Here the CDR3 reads CASSQVGGSNEQYF. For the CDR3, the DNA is TGTGCCAGCAGCCAAGTCGGGGGTTCTAACGAGCAGTACTTC.

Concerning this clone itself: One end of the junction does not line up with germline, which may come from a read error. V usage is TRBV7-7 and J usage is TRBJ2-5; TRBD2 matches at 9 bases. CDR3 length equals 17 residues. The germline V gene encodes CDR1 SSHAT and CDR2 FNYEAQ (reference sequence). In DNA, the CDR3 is TGTGCTAGCAGCTTAGCGCTGAGTAGCGGGGGTCGAGAGACCCAGTACTTC. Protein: CASSLALSSGGRETQYF.

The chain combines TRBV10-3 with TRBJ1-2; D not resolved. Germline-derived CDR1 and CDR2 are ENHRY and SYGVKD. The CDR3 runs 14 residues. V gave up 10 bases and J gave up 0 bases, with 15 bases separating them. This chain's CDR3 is CASAGGGTNYGYTF. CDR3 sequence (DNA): TGTGCCAGCGCCGGCGGTGGGACTAACTATGGCTACACCTTC.

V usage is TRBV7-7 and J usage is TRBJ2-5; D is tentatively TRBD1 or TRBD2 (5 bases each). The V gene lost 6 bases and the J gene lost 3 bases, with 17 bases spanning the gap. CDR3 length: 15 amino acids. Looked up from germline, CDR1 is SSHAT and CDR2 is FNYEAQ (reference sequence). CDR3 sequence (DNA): TGTGCCAGCAGGAGGTGGGACGGCCACAAAGAGACCCAGTACTTC. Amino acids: CASRRWDGHKETQYF. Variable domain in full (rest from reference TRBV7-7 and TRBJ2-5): GAGVSQSPRYKVTKRGQDVTLRCDPISSHATLYWYQQALGQGPEFLTYFNYEAQPDKSGLPSDRFSAERPEGSISTLTIQRTEQRDSAMYRCASRRWDGHKETQYFGPGTRLLVL.